One sample yielded the 12 T cell receptor beta chains listed below, sequenced in a study of cytomegalovirus exposure and HLA in healthy donors. 13 Jbeta primers and 60 Vbeta primers were used for the PCR. TCRdb's copy holds only in-frame clones and misses some; the assay was immunoSEQ multiplex PCR. The table has about 110,000 clones, about 81% seen once. Sequencing was done on a sample of PBMCs. All receptors come from a man aged 25 to 45 in good health and CMV-seronegative.

V usage is TRBV14 and J usage is TRBJ2-5, with 8 nucleotides matching TRBD1. Germline CDR1 and CDR2: SGHDN and FVKESK. Trimming removed 3 bases from V and 4 bases from J; junction bases left unmatched: 7. CDR3 length: 15 amino acids. The CDR3 is CASSHAWTGLETQYF. The DNA of the CDR3 is TGTGCCAGCAGCCATGCCTGGACAGGGTTAGAGACCCAGTACTTC.

The chain employs TRBV28 and TRBJ2-7; 9 bases align to TRBD1. Germline CDR1 and CDR2: MDHEN and SYDVKM. The ends lost 7 bases at V and 5 bases at J; junction bases unmatched: 12. There are 15 residues in the CDR3. This CDR3 reads CASTTPDRGGDEQYF. The DNA of the CDR3 is TGTGCCAGCACCACCCCCGACAGGGGGGGCGACGAGCAGTACTTC.

CDR3 in DNA: TGTGCCAGCAGCGTGGGACAGGTTGCCTACAATGAGCAGTTCTTC. It yields the protein CASSVGQVAYNEQFF. V and J are TRBV9 and TRBJ2-1, with 8 bases lining up with TRBD1. Looked up from germline, CDR1 is SGDLS and CDR2 is YYNGEE. The V and J ends lost 2 bases and 2 bases, in that order; junction bases with no gene match: 3. The CDR3 runs to 15 residues.

The chain employs TRBV7-6 and TRBJ2-2; D perhaps matches TRBD1 (6 bases). From germline, CDR1 is SGHVS and CDR2 FNYEAQ. This CDR3 is 16 amino acids long. V lost 4 bases, J lost 5 bases, and 17 bases lay in between. The DNA for the CDR3 is TGTGCCAGCAGCTCAAAAAAACGGGACAAGACCGGGGAGCTGTTTTTT. Protein product: CASSSKKRDKTGELFF.

This clone has more than one count but fewer than ten. The rearrangement joins TRBV19 to TRBJ1-5; no reliable D call. The CDR3 is 15 amino acids. Germline V gives CDR1 LNHDA, CDR2 SQIVND (reference sequence). V shed 3 bases and J shed 3 bases, with 12 bases lying between them. Here the CDR3 DNA reads TGTGCCAGTAGTATTATCCCTGAGGTCAATCAGCCCCAGCATTTT. This codes for CASSIIPEVNQPQHF. The full variable domain, rest sourced from reference TRBV19 and TRBJ1-5, is DGGITQSPKYLFRKEGQNVTLSCEQNLNHDAMYWYRQDPGQGLRLIYYSQIVNDFQKGDIAEGYSVSREKKESFPLTVTSAQKNPTAFYLCASSIIPEVNQPQHFGDGTRLSIL.

The V call is TRBV7-8, the J call TRBJ2-4, with D perhaps matching TRBD2 (5 bases). Germline V lookup: CDR1 SGHVS, CDR2 FQNEAQ. The CDR3 covers 15 residues. The V and J ends lost 0 bases and 0 bases respectively, with 6 bases between them. This CDR3 is CASSLAGVAKNIQYF. The CDR3, as DNA: TGTGCCAGCAGCTTAGCGGGAGTAGCCAAAAACATTCAGTACTTC.

V and J are TRBV19 and TRBJ2-3, with D tentatively TRBD2 (6 bases). The germline gives CDR1 LNHDA, CDR2 SQIVND (reference sequence). There are 14 residues in the CDR3. For the CDR3, the DNA is TGTGCAACCGGCGATGGGTGGCGGGGAGATACGCAGTATTTT. It codes for CATGDGWRGDTQYF.

This chain links TRBV28 with TRBJ1-5; D unresolved. The germline V gene has CDR1 MDHEN and CDR2 SYDVKM. Trimming pared 8 bases from V and 0 bases from J, leaving 14 bases between. The CDR3 spans 15 residues. CDR3: CASRVQLLSNQPQHF. DNA of the CDR3: TGTGCCAGCCGGGTTCAACTACTTAGCAATCAGCCCCAGCATTTT.

The rearrangement joins TRBV9 to TRBJ2-1; 9 bases line up with TRBD2. Germline trimming cut 0 bases from V and 11 bases from J; bases unmatched to any gene: 9. This CDR3 is 15 amino acids long. Germline-derived CDR1 and CDR2 are SGDLS and YYNGEE. CDR3 nucleotides: TGTGCCAGCAGCGTAGAATCAGCGGGAGGCAGAAAGCAGTTCTTC. Encoded protein: CASSVESAGGRKQFF.

This clone was recorded once. This chain links TRBV28 with TRBJ2-5, with 8 bases lining up with TRBD2. Germline V CDR1 and CDR2: MDHEN, SYDVKM. V lost 6 bases and J lost 1; bases outside the gene matches: 4. CDR3 size: 14 residues. Here the CDR3 reads CASRPAGAQETQYF. Written as DNA, the CDR3 is TGTGCCAGCAGACCAGCGGGAGCCCAAGAGACCCAGTACTTC.

This rearrangement joins TRBV2 to TRBJ1-5; 11 bases are a match to TRBD1. Losses at the gene ends were 1 base for V and 6 bases for J; bases not matched to a gene: 2. The CDR3 is made up of 15 amino acids. Germline CDR1 is SNHLY and CDR2 is FYNNEI. The chain's CDR3 is CASSEEGTGGQPQHF. In DNA form, the CDR3 reads TGTGCCAGCAGTGAAGAAGGGACAGGGGGTCAGCCCCAGCATTTT.

This clone was detected only once. The chain joins TRBV6-5 to TRBJ2-7; D is undetermined. CDR1 MNHEY and CDR2 SVGAGI come from the germline V gene. The CDR3 is 12 amino acids. Trimming took 6 bases from V and 2 from J, leaving 8 bases between them. The CDR3, as DNA: TGTGCCAGCAGACATAATCCCTACGAGCAGTACTTC. Translation: CASRHNPYEQYF.